This TCR beta chain was found in a study of blood T cells in healthy people across ages. Overall study: Template switching recovered approximately one barcoded beta molecule for every two T cells.

Donors were systemically healthy Caucasian individuals from Russia aged about 6 to 90 years. Trimming left V 5 bases short and J 0 bases short, with 14 bases between. The CDR3 spans 16 residues. PCR was performed a second time for 7 to 11 cycles using a sample-barcoded 5' primer and a J-beta primer mix. TCRdb analysed the 5' RACE reads with MiXCR anew, one entry per CDR3 protein. This sample has roughly 550,000 distinct CDR3 sequences; less than 25% occur once, and the top ten carry around 10%. The sample also formed part of further work on T cells of mothers and their children. Turning to that study: No persistent microchimeric T cell clones were detected at roughly 94 clones per million clonotypes sensitivity.

The J gene is TRBJ1-5, the V gene TRBV12-3 or TRBV12-4; D possibly corresponds to TRBD1 (6 bases). Sequencing was carried out using blood. The source of this sequence is a boy aged 5 to 17 in good health. The CDR3 here is CASSPRGSSSNQPQHF. The CDR3 DNA reads TGTGCCAGCAGTCCCAGGGGATCAAGTAGCAATCAGCCCCAGCATTTT.